The entry below describes one T cell receptor beta chain. The target antigen is unknown. Unique-molecular-identifier-tagged TCR beta cDNA libraries were used. One entry per CDR3 protein results from TCRdb running MiXCR on the PCR reads. The sample holds some 260,000 distinct CDR3 sequences, less than 40% seen once. These data originate in a study of post-analysis software for immune sequencing data. Findings and limits, study-wide: Versus controls, multiple sclerosis patients showed significantly lower diversity (normalized Chao1). Under F measure analysis, samples from one preparation batch co-clustered strongly. About five TRBV segments were more frequent in patients than controls; TRBV5-6, TRBV5-1 and TRBV20-1 belonged to this group.

The CDR3 spans 18 residues. CDR1 is DFQATT and CDR2 is SNEGSKA in the germline V gene (reference sequence). Trimming took off 1 base at V and 0 bases at J, with 20 bases between the two ends. The chain joins TRBV20-1 to TRBJ2-3, with D tentatively TRBD2 (6 bases). The sequence derives from a girl between 5 and 17 years old with multiple sclerosis. Sequenced sample: blood. CDR3 region: CSARVNGGDWTSTDTQYF. The CDR3 coding sequence is TGCAGTGCTAGAGTTAACGGCGGGGACTGGACTAGCACAGATACGCAGTATTTT.